These 14 T cell receptor beta chains were sequenced from one sample in a study of radiation and T cells in renal cell carcinoma. Measured with immunoSEQ multiplex PCR; TCRdb has only the in-frame clones, and not every one. Among 100,000 to 150,000 clones listed, approximately 80% were seen once. The time point is: baseline pretreatment blood. The treatment was: 15 Gy SBRT to primary tumor, nephrectomy 4 weeks later. This specimen consisted of blood, obtained from a patient whose treatment included radiotherapy and nephrectomy. These receptors originate from a woman aged 60-70 years with renal cell carcinoma.

The rearrangement uses TRBV28 and TRBJ2-7; a weak D match, TRBD1 (6 bases). V lost 6 bases and J lost 3, with 15 bases in between. Germline loops: CDR1 MDHEN, CDR2 SYDVKM. This CDR3 region has 14 residues. Here the CDR3 reads CASSNRDTLYEQYF. CDR3 nucleotides: TGTGCCAGCAGCAACCGGGACACGCTCTACGAGCAGTACTTC.

The rearrangement links TRBV5-4 to TRBJ1-1, with D unresolved. The CDR3 contains 16 residues. The germline CDR1 and CDR2 sequences are SGHNT and YYREEE (reference sequence). V lost 4 bases and J 4 bases, leaving 20 bases between the germline ends. The CDR3 spells CASSQDRLPSGTEAFF. Here the CDR3 DNA reads TGTGCCAGCAGCCAAGATCGACTCCCGAGTGGCACTGAAGCTTTCTTT.

This sequence joins TRBV29-1 and TRBJ2-7, with TRBD2 as a possible D gene (6 bases). The germline V gene encodes CDR1 SQVTM and CDR2 ANQGSEA. V shed 0 bases and J shed 5 bases, with 17 bases lying between them. The CDR3 runs 15 residues. CDR3 amino acids: CSVEDPAGDSDEQYF. The CDR3 DNA reads as TGCAGCGTTGAAGATCCAGCGGGTGACTCGGACGAGCAGTACTTC.

The J gene is TRBJ2-7, the V gene TRBV7-3, with 13 bases identical to TRBD2. The CDR3 totals 18 residues. The J segment lost 0 bases and the V segment lost 6 bases, leaving 11 bases of the junction unmatched. The germline gives CDR1 SGHTA, CDR2 FQGTGA. In nucleotides, the CDR3 is TGTGCCAGCAGACCCGGGACTAGCGGGATCCCAAACTCCTACGAGCAGTACTTC. Translation: CASRPGTSGIPNSYEQYF.

The chain recombines TRBV5-1 with TRBJ1-1; D is possibly TRBD1 (5 bases). This CDR3 is 14 amino acids long. Trimming removed 0 bases at V and 1 base at J, with 7 bases between. Per germline, CDR1 SGHRS and CDR2 YFSETQ. The chain's CDR3 is CASSLDRRNTEAFF. The DNA for the CDR3 is TGCGCCAGCAGCTTGGACAGGCGGAACACTGAAGCTTTCTTT.

This clone was counted a few times. V is TRBV10-3 and J is TRBJ1-1; 7 bases are a match to TRBD1. The V gene end was trimmed by 6 bases and the J gene end by 5 bases; junction bases not matched to a gene: 6. CDR1 and CDR2 from the germline V gene are ENHRY and SYGVKD. This CDR3 spans 13 amino acids. The DNA of the CDR3 is TGTGCCATCAGGCTTACAGGGGATACTGAAGCTTTCTTT. This codes for CAIRLTGDTEAFF.

The gene calls are TRBV25-1 and TRBJ1-1; possibly TRBD1 for D (6 bases). V lost 4 bases and J lost 4, with 13 bases in between. The CDR3 is 14 residues long. Germline CDR1 MGHDK, CDR2 SYGVNS. CDR3 sequence: CASSALGGGTEAFF. In DNA form, the CDR3 reads TGTGCCAGCAGTGCCCTAGGGGGGGGCACTGAAGCTTTCTTT.

This chain joins TRBV2 and TRBJ2-7, with D perhaps being TRBD1 or TRBD2 (5 bases each). Trimming shortened V by 7 bases and J by 4 bases, and 17 bases separated the two germline ends. Germline-derived CDR1 and CDR2 are SNHLY and FYNNEI. CDR3 length: 14 residues. The CDR3 region has the DNA TGTGCCAGCAACCGGGACGGTGGGTTTTACGAGCAGTACTTC. Its protein is CASNRDGGFYEQYF. The entire variable domain, with the rest obtained from reference TRBV2 and TRBJ2-7, is as follows: EPEVTQTPSHQVTQMGQEVILRCVPISNHLYFYWYRQILGQKVEFLVSFYNNEISEKSEIFDDQFSVERPDGSNFTLKIRSTKLEDSAMYFCASNRDGGFYEQYFGPGTRLTVT.

This sequence joins TRBV6-5 and TRBJ1-5; 7 bases map to TRBD1. In germline, CDR1 is MNHEY, CDR2 SVGAGI. CDR3 length: 15 residues. Losses at the gene ends were 2 bases for V and 3 bases for J; bases not matched to a gene: 4. The CDR3 loop is CASSYPDRSNQPQHF. The CDR3 nucleotides are TGTGCCAGCAGTTACCCGGACAGGTCCAATCAGCCCCAGCATTTT.

This chain uses TRBV5-1 with TRBJ2-5, with 8 nucleotides matching TRBD1. Per the germline V gene, CDR1 is SGHRS and CDR2 is YFSETQ. V gave up 7 bases and J gave up 5 bases; unmatched junction bases: 7. The CDR3 is 13 residues long. CDR3 residues: CASCQGARETQYF. CDR3 DNA sequence: TGCGCCAGCTGCCAGGGGGCAAGGGAGACCCAGTACTTC.

Comment on this clone: The same CDR3 can be traced to other DNA sequences in this sample. J is TRBJ2-3 and V is TRBV5-4; unclear D gene. Trimming stripped 4 bases from V and 1 base from J, with 7 bases between. The CDR3 spans 13 residues. CDR1 and CDR2 (germline): SGHNT, YYREEE (reference sequence). The CDR3 DNA reads as TGTGCCAGCAGCCTGGCGGGCACAGATACGCAGTATTTT. It codes for CASSLAGTDTQYF.

This clone was seen once. The V and J genes are TRBV10-1 and TRBJ1-4, with 10 bases lining up with TRBD1. Germline CDR1 is WNHNN and CDR2 is SYGVQD (reference sequence). The CDR3 sequence is 14 residues long. V dropped 10 bases and J dropped 7; count of bases not matched to a gene: 9. The CDR3 DNA sequence: TGCGCCACCGCTGGACAGGGGGTGTTTGAAAAACTGTTTTTT. Translation gives CATAGQGVFEKLFF.

The V call is TRBV6-1, the J call TRBJ2-1; D not certain. CDR3 size: 8 residues. The V gene lost 3 bases and the J gene lost 16 bases, with 4 bases spanning the gap. CDR1 MNHNS and CDR2 SASEGT come from the germline V gene. The CDR3 here is CASSEDFF. The CDR3 nucleotides are TGTGCCAGCAGTGAGGATTTCTTC.

The chain joins TRBV19 to TRBJ1-2; D is undetermined. The CDR3 length is 12 residues. V was clipped by 5 bases and J by 3 bases, with 7 bases between them. CDR1 and CDR2 (germline): LNHDA, SQIVND (reference sequence). The DNA for the CDR3 is TGTGCCAGTAGTCCGGAAGACTATGGCTACACCTTC. It encodes CASSPEDYGYTF.